This entry lists 11 T cell receptor beta chains sequenced from one sample in a study of Ad26.COV2.S vaccination and SARS-CoV-2 variants (dated by TCRdb to about 2021). The treatment or condition label here, explained by the study, means: about 20 received Ad26.COV2.S at low or high dose, single or two shots; 5 received placebo; per-sample allocation not given. Repertoires of vaccine and placebo recipients were sequenced from samples collected on day 63 after the first injection. Library method: the immunoSEQ multiplex PCR assay. The immuneACCESS repertoire file appears here via TCRdb, limited to in-frame rearrangements. These files lack a portion of the clones; in checked studies, under half of the deficit traces to unresolved V genes, and the cause of the others is not known. Recorded for this sample are around 450,000 clones; about 93% of them occurred a single time. The leading ten clones occupy more than 9% of the sample.

The sample here was peripheral blood, taken in a trial of Ad26.COV2.S vaccine versus placebo. These TCRs come from a person aged 18-65 years who received the Ad26.COV2.S COVID-19 vaccine or a placebo.

This chain connects TRBV10-3 to TRBJ2-3, with 8 bases matching TRBD2. J lost 2 bases, V lost 4 bases, and 2 bases had no gene match. The CDR3 is 14 amino acids. From germline, CDR1 is ENHRY and CDR2 SYGVKD. Here the CDR3 reads CAISGLATTDTQYF. The DNA of the CDR3 is TGTGCCATCAGTGGACTAGCGACCACAGATACGCAGTATTTT.

Remarks on this clone: Within the sample, other DNA sequences also encode this same CDR3. The CDR3 is CASSQDSGTYNEQFF. In nucleotides, the CDR3 is TGCGCCAGCAGCCAAGATTCCGGGACCTACAATGAGCAGTTCTTC. The V and J genes are TRBV4-3 and TRBJ2-1; D is possibly TRBD2 (5 bases). The V gene's germline CDR1 is LGHNA and CDR2 YSLEER. Trimming removed 0 bases from V and 2 bases from J, with 8 bases in between. This CDR3 spans 15 amino acids.

As for this clone: The sample contains more than one DNA sequence encoding this CDR3. The chain recombines TRBV9 with TRBJ2-5; D gene ambiguous. V lost 0 bases and J 1 base, leaving 7 bases between the germline ends. This CDR3 spans 14 amino acids. Germline V gene data show CDR1 as SGDLS and CDR2 as YYNGEE. The CDR3 DNA sequence: TGTGCCAGCAGCGTAGGTACGGTCCAAGAGACCCAGTACTTC. This sequence encodes CASSVGTVQETQYF.

The chain combines TRBV27 with TRBJ1-1; tentative D call: TRBD1 (6 bases). Trimming shortened V by 4 bases and J by 0 bases, and 18 bases separated the two germline ends. Germline loops: CDR1 MNHEY, CDR2 SMNVEV (reference sequence). The CDR3 loop spans 17 amino acids. CDR3 region: CASSSVGGPAMNTEAFF. The CDR3 nucleotides read TGTGCCAGCAGTTCTGTGGGGGGCCCAGCGATGAACACTGAAGCTTTCTTT.

CDR3 sequence reads: CASSSNPGGRISGNTIYF. The CDR3 bases are TGTGCCAGCAGTTCGAACCCGGGGGGGAGGATCTCTGGAAACACCATATATTTT. This chain joins TRBV28 and TRBJ1-3, with D maybe TRBD1 (5 bases). Trimming took off 4 bases at V and 0 bases at J, with 19 bases between the two ends. Germline V CDR1 and CDR2: MDHEN, SYDVKM. The CDR3 runs 18 residues.

This rearrangement joins TRBV7-6 to TRBJ2-1, with 14 bases aligning to TRBD2. The CDR3 spans 16 residues. With 5 bases clipped from V and 2 bases from J, the junction kept 2 bases outside the gene matches. CDR1 and CDR2 (germline): SGHVS, FNYEAQ. The CDR3 DNA reads TGTGCCAGCAGCCGACTAGCGGGAGGGCCCTACAATGAGCAGTTCTTC. This translates into CASSRLAGGPYNEQFF.

This clone was picked up a small number of times. V gene TRBV30 combines with J gene TRBJ1-2, with a tentative D call TRBD1 (6 bases). This CDR3 is 11 amino acids long. The germline V and J ends were trimmed by 7 bases and 5 bases, with 11 bases remaining between them. Germline V gene sequence: CDR1 GTSNPN, CDR2 SVGIG (reference sequence). The CDR3, as DNA: TGTGCCTACCGGGACATGTATGGCTACACCTTC. Residues: CAYRDMYGYTF.

V and J are TRBV28 and TRBJ2-5; 7 bases agree with TRBD1. Per germline, CDR1 MDHEN and CDR2 SYDVKM. V was pared by 6 bases and J by 5 bases, with 12 bases of the junction left unmatched. The CDR3 loop spans 15 amino acids. The DNA of the CDR3 is TGTGCCAGCAGAAGGGGAAGCAGGGGGTCGGAGACCCAGTACTTC. Translated: CASRRGSRGSETQYF.

The chain has TRBV19 and TRBJ2-3, with 7 bases fitting TRBD2. The CDR3 is 15 amino acids. Per the germline V gene, CDR1 is LNHDA and CDR2 is SQIVND (reference sequence). With 7 bases clipped from V and 6 bases from J, the junction kept 13 bases outside the gene matches. CDR3 protein: CASTSSGLRSDTQYF. The CDR3 DNA follows: TGTGCCAGTACCTCGTCGGGACTACGATCGGATACGCAGTATTTT.

This chain links TRBV19 with TRBJ2-7; 9 bases agree with TRBD2. Germline trimming cut 5 bases from V and 0 bases from J; bases unmatched to any gene: 8. This CDR3 comprises 16 residues. The germline V gene has CDR1 LNHDA and CDR2 SQIVND (reference sequence). DNA of the CDR3: TGTGCCAGTAGTGAACTTGTTAGCGGGAGCTCCTACGAGCAGTACTTC. This translates into CASSELVSGSSYEQYF.

V is TRBV9 and J is TRBJ2-2; no definite D call. V was trimmed by 0 bases and J by 4 bases, leaving 10 bases between them. The CDR3 is 15 residues long. Germline V CDR1 and CDR2: SGDLS, YYNGEE. The CDR3 here is CASSVALGPTGELFF. CDR3 DNA: TGTGCCAGCAGCGTAGCGCTTGGTCCCACCGGGGAGCTGTTTTTT.